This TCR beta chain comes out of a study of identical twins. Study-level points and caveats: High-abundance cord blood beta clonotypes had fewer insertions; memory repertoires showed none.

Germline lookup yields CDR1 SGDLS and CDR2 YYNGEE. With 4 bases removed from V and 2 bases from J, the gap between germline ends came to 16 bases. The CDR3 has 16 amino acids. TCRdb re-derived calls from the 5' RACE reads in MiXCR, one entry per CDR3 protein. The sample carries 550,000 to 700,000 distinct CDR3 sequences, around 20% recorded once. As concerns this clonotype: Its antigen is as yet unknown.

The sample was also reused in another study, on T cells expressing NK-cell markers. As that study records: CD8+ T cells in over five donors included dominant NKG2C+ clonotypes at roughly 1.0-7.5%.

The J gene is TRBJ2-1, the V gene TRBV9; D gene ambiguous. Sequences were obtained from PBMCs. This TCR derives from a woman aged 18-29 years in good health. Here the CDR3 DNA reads TGTGCCAGCAGCCTTCTTCTACGGGCCACCTACAATGAGCAGTTCTTC. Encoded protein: CASSLLLRATYNEQFF.